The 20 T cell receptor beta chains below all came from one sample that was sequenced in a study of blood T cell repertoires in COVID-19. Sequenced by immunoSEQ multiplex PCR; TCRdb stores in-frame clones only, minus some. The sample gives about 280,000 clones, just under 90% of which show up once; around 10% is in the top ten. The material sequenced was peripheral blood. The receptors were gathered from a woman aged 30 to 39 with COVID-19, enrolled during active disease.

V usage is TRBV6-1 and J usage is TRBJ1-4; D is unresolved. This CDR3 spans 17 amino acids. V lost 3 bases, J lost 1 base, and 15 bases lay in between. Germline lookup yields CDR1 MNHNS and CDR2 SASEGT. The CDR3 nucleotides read TGTGCCAGCAGTGAGTCGGGAAAAGGGATAACTAATGAAAAACTGTTTTTT. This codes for CASSESGKGITNEKLFF.

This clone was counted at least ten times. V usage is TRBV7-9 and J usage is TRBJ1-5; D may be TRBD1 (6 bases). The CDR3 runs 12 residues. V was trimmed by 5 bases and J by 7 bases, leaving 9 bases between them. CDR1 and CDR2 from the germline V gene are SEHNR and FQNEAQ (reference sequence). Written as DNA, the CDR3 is TGTGCCAGCAGCGTACAGGGACAGCCCCAGCATTTT. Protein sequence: CASSVQGQPQHF.

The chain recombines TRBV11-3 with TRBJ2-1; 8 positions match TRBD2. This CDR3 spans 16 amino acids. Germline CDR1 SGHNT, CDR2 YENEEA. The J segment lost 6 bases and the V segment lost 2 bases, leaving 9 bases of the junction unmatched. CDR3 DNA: TGTGCCAGCAGCTTAAGGGACGGGGGGGCCGGCAATGAGCAGTTCTTC. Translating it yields CASSLRDGGAGNEQFF.

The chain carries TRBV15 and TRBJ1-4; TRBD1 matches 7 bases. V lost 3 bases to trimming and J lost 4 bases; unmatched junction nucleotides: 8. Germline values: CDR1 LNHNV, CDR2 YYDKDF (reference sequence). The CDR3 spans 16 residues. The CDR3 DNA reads TGTGCCACCAGCAGGGAAAGGACAGGTCTTAATGAAAAACTGTTTTTT. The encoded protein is CATSRERTGLNEKLFF.

The CDR3 DNA follows: TGTGCCAGCAGCCCGTGGGGCTCCCTCTACGAGCAGTACTTC. Protein: CASSPWGSLYEQYF. The chain carries TRBV5-6 and TRBJ2-7; possible D gene TRBD1, 5 bases. Trimming took off 4 bases at V and 3 bases at J, with 14 bases between the two ends. The CDR3 covers 14 residues. CDR1 is SGHDT and CDR2 is YYEEEE in the germline V gene.

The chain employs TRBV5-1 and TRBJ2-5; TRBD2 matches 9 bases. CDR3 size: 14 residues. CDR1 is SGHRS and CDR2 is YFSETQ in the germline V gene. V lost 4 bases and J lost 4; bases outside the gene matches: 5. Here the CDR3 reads CASSRAGGTETQYF. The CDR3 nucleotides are TGCGCCAGCAGCCGAGCGGGGGGAACAGAGACCCAGTACTTC.

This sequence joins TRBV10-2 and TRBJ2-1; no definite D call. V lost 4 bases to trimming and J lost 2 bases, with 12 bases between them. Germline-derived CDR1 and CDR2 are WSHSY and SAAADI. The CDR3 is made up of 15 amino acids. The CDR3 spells CASSAFAATYNEQFF. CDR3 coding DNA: TGCGCCAGCAGTGCTTTTGCGGCAACCTACAATGAGCAGTTCTTC.

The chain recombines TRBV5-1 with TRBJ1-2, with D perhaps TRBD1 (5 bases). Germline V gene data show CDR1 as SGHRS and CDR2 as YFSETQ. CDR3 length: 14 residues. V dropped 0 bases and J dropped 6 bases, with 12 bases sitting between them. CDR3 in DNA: TGCGCCAGCAGCTTGGAGGACATGCGGAATGGCTACACCTTC. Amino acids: CASSLEDMRNGYTF.

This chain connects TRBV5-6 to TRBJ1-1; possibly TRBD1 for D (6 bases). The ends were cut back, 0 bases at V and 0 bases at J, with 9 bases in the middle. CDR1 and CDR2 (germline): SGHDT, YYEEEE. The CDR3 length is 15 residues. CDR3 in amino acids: CASSLVRDMNTEAFF. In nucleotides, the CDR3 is TGTGCCAGCAGCTTGGTTCGGGACATGAACACTGAAGCTTTCTTT. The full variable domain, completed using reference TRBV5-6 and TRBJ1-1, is DAGVTQSPTHLIKTRGQQVTLRCSPKSGHDTVSWYQQALGQGPQFIFQYYEEEERQRGNFPDRFSGHQFPNYSSELNVNALLLGDSALYLCASSLVRDMNTEAFFGQGTRLTVV.

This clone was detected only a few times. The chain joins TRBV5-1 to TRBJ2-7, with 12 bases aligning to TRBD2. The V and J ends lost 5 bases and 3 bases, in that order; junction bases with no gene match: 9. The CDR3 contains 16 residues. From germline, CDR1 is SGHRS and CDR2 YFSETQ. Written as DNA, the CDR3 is TGCGCCAGCAGATCTACGGGACTAGCGGGTTTCTACGAGCAGTACTTC. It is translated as CASRSTGLAGFYEQYF.

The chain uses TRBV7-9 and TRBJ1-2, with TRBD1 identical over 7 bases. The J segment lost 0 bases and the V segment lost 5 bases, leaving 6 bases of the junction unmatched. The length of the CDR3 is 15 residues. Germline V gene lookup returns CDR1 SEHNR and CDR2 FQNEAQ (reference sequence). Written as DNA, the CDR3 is TGTGCCAGCAGCCCACAGGGGAGAGCTAACTATGGCTACACCTTC. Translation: CASSPQGRANYGYTF.

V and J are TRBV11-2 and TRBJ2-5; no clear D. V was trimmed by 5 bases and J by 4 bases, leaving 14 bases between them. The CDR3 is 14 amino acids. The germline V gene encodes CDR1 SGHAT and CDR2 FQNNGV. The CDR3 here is CASSPLLPPETQYF. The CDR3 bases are TGTGCCAGCAGCCCCCTTCTCCCCCCAGAGACCCAGTACTTC.

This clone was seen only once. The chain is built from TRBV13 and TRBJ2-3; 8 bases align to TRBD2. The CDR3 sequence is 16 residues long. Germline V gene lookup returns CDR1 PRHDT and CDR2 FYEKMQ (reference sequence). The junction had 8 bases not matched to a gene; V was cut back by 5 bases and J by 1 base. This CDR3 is CASSPRLARGTDTQYF. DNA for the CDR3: TGTGCCAGCAGCCCTCGACTAGCGAGGGGCACAGATACGCAGTATTTT.

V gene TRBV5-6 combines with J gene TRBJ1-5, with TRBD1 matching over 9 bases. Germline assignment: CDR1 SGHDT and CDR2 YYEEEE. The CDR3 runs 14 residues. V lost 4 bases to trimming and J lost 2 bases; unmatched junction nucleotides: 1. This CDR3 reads CASSRQGGNQPQHF. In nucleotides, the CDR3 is TGTGCCAGCAGCCGACAGGGGGGCAATCAGCCCCAGCATTTT.

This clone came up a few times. The CDR3 protein is CASSEGVGGYEQYF. For the CDR3, the DNA is TGTGCCAGCAGTGAAGGGGTGGGTGGCTACGAGCAGTACTTC. The chain couples TRBV14 to TRBJ2-7; D possibly corresponds to TRBD1 (5 bases). Looked up from germline, CDR1 is SGHDN and CDR2 is FVKESK. V lost 6 bases and J lost 3, with 15 bases in between. This CDR3 contains 14 residues.

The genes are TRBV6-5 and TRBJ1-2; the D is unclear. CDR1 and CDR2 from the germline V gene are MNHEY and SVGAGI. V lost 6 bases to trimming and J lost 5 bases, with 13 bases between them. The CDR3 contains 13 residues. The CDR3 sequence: CASRSGLLYGYTF. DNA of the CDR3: TGTGCCAGCAGATCCGGTCTCTTATATGGCTACACCTTC.

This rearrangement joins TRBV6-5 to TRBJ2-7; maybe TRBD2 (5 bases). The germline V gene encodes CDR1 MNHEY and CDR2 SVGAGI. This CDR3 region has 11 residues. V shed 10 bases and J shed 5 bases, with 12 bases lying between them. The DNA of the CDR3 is TGTGCCACCCGAGGGTTGGACGAGCAGTACTTC. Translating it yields CATRGLDEQYF.

CDR3 amino acids: CASSLVVQGTSNEQFF. The CDR3, as DNA: TGCGCCAGCAGCTTGGTAGTACAGGGGACTAGTAATGAGCAGTTCTTC. The chain joins TRBV5-1 to TRBJ2-1; tentatively, D is TRBD2 (8 bases). V lost 0 bases to trimming and J lost 7 bases, with 17 bases between them. Germline V gene lookup returns CDR1 SGHRS and CDR2 YFSETQ. The CDR3 is made up of 16 amino acids.

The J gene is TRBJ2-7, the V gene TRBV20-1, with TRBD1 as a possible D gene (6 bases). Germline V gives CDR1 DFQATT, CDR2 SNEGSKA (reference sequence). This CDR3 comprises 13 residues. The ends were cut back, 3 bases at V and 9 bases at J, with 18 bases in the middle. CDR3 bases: TGCAGTGCTAGTCGGCCAGGGGCCCAAGGGCAGTACTTC. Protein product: CSASRPGAQGQYF.

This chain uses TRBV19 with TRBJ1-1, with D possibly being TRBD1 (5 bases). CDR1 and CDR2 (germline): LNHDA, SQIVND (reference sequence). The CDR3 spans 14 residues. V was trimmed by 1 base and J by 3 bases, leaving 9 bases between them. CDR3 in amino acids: CASSIGGLYTEAFF. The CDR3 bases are TGTGCCAGTAGTATAGGGGGCTTGTACACTGAAGCTTTCTTT.